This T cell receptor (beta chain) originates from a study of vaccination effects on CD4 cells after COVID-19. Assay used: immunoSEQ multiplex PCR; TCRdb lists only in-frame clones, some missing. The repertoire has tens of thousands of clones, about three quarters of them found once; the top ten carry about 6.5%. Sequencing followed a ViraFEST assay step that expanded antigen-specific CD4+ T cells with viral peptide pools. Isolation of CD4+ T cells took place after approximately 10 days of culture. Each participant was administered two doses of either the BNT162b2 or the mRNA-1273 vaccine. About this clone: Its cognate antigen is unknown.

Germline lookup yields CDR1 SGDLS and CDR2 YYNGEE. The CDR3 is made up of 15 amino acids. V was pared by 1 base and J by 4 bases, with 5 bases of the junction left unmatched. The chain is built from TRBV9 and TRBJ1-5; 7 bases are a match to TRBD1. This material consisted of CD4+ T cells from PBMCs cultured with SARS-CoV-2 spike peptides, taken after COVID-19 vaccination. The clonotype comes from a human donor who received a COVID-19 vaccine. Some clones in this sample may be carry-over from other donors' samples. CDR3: CASSVSGGQNQPQHF. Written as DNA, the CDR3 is TGTGCCAGCAGCGTATCAGGGGGTCAGAATCAGCCCCAGCATTTT. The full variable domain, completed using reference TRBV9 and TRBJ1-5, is DSGVTQTPKHLITATGQRVTLRCSPRSGDLSVYWYQQSLDQGLQFLIQYYNGEERAKGNILERFSAQQFPDLHSELNLSSLELGDSALYFCASSVSGGQNQPQHFGDGTRLSIL.